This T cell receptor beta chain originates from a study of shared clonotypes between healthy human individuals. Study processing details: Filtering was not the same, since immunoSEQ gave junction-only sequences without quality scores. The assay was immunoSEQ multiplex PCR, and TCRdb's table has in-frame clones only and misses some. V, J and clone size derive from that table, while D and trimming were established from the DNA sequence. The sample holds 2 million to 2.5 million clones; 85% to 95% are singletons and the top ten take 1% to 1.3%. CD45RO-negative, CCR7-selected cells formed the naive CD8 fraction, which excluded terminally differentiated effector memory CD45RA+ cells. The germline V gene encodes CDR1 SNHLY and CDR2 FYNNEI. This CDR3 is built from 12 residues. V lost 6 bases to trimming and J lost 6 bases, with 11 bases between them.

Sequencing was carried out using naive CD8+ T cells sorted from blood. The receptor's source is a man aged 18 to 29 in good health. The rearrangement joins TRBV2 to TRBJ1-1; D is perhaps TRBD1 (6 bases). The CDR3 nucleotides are TGTGCCAGCAGCCCGACAGGTTCTGAAGCTTTCTTT. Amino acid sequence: CASSPTGSEAFF.